The 21 T cell receptor beta chains given below trace back to one sample, sequenced in a study of CD8+ T cells in alopecia areata. RNA was isolated and reverse transcribed to cDNA, the sequencing template. Assay used: immunoSEQ multiplex PCR; TCRdb lists only in-frame clones, some missing. The table lists around 180,000 clones, roughly 60% of them singletons. As to treatment: oral pan-JAK inhibitor, 5-10 mg twice daily. The specimen comprised CD4+ T cells sorted from blood, sampled at week 49, from a patient treated with tofacitinib. These receptors were obtained from a human donor with alopecia areata.

This chain joins TRBV2 and TRBJ2-3; D is uncertain. CDR1 and CDR2 from the germline V gene are SNHLY and FYNNEI. V shed 10 bases and J shed 1 base, with 12 bases lying between them. The CDR3 contains 13 residues. CDR3 protein: CAIKTVGTDTQYF. CDR3 bases: TGTGCCATCAAAACTGTAGGCACAGATACGCAGTATTTT.

This chain uses TRBV29-1 with TRBJ2-7; 7 bases line up with TRBD1. Germline CDR1 is SQVTM and CDR2 is ANQGSEA. The CDR3 contains 14 residues. V shed 5 bases and J 3 bases; nucleotides not matched to a gene: 10. The CDR3 DNA is TGCAGCGTTCTCAGCGGACAGGTCAACTACGAGCAGTACTTC. Encoded protein: CSVLSGQVNYEQYF.

This clone has just a few counts. This specimen includes other DNA sequences encoding the same CDR3. The rearrangement links TRBV28 to TRBJ2-7; D remains ambiguous. Looked up from germline, CDR1 is MDHEN and CDR2 is SYDVKM. The V end was cut by 2 bases, the J end by 4 bases, with 3 bases between. The CDR3 is 11 amino acids. Written as DNA, the CDR3 is TGTGCCAGCAGTTTAGGGTACGAGCAGTACTTC. Protein product: CASSLGYEQYF.

The rearrangement links TRBV30 to TRBJ2-6; D is unresolved. Trimming removed 4 bases from V and 0 bases from J, with 22 bases in between. This CDR3 is built from 19 residues. Germline-derived CDR1 and CDR2 are GTSNPN and SVGIG (reference sequence). CDR3 bases: TGTGCCTGGATACGTGGGGTCACAGCTGAACTCTCTGGGGCCAACGTCCTGACTTTC. Translated: CAWIRGVTAELSGANVLTF.

The chain employs TRBV7-3 and TRBJ1-6; 7 bases map to TRBD1. CDR1 and CDR2 (germline): SGHTA, FQGTGA. The trim removed 6 bases at V and 6 bases at J, leaving 8 bases unmatched. The CDR3 has 15 amino acids. CDR3 in DNA: TGTGCCAGCAGAGTATCGGGACAGACTAATTCACCCCTCCACTTT. This sequence encodes CASRVSGQTNSPLHF.

The V and J genes are TRBV5-6 and TRBJ1-1, with TRBD1 identical over 7 bases. Germline V gives CDR1 SGHDT, CDR2 YYEEEE. The V and J ends lost 2 bases and 11 bases, in that order; junction bases with no gene match: 6. The CDR3 has 12 residues. The CDR3, as DNA: TGTGCCAGCAGCTTACCGACAGGGAATGCTTTCTTT. Its protein is CASSLPTGNAFF.

The chain combines TRBV9 with TRBJ2-1, with TRBD2 as a possible D gene (5 bases). The CDR3 extends over 15 amino acids. Per germline, CDR1 SGDLS and CDR2 YYNGEE. Between the trimmed V and J ends, which lost 0 bases and 0 bases, there was a span of 7 bases. The CDR3 DNA is TGTGCCAGCAGCGTAGACGCGGGCTCCTACAATGAGCAGTTCTTC. It encodes CASSVDAGSYNEQFF.

This clone was counted once. The CDR3 nucleotides read TGTGCCAGTACCCCAACGGCGTTATCCTATGGCTACACCTTC. It translates to CASTPTALSYGYTF. The J gene is TRBJ1-2, the V gene TRBV19; D unresolved. CDR1 and CDR2 (germline): LNHDA, SQIVND (reference sequence). Trimming shortened V by 7 bases and J by 4 bases, and 16 bases separated the two germline ends. This CDR3 has 14 amino acids.

Only a few counts were recorded for this clone. V gene TRBV6-5 combines with J gene TRBJ2-1; possibly TRBD1 for D (6 bases). This CDR3 is built from 14 residues. CDR1 is MNHEY and CDR2 is SVGAGI in the germline V gene. The ends were cut back, 6 bases at V and 6 bases at J, with 15 bases in the middle. CDR3 sequence: CASRGLGQSNEQFF. As DNA, the CDR3 is TGTGCCAGCAGGGGTTTAGGACAGAGCAATGAGCAGTTCTTC.

V is TRBV30 and J is TRBJ1-5; D unresolved. The CDR3 is 13 residues long. Trimming left V 2 bases short and J 5 bases short, with 10 bases between. Germline CDR1 reads GTSNPN; CDR2 reads SVGIG (reference sequence). CDR3 nucleotides: TGTGCCTGGAGTCCCCGTGGAGATCAGCCCCAGCATTTT. This translates into CAWSPRGDQPQHF.

The J gene is TRBJ1-1, the V gene TRBV30; D gene uncertain. The CDR3 runs 14 residues. Germline V gives CDR1 GTSNPN, CDR2 SVGIG (reference sequence). V was cut by 4 bases and J by 3 bases, with 15 bases left in between. CDR3 bases: TGTGCCTGGACCCGCGTCCTCGCGGACACTGAAGCTTTCTTT. It specifies CAWTRVLADTEAFF.

The chain couples TRBV5-6 to TRBJ2-4; the D call may be TRBD1 or TRBD2 (6 bases each). This CDR3 has 13 amino acids. The germline gives CDR1 SGHDT, CDR2 YYEEEE. The germline V and J ends were trimmed by 5 bases and 7 bases, with 13 bases remaining between them. CDR3 sequence (DNA): TGTGCCAGCAGTTTGACAGGAGGGAACATTCAGTACTTC. Its protein is CASSLTGGNIQYF.

The chain joins TRBV7-2 to TRBJ1-2; 9 bases match TRBD1. Germline CDR1 and CDR2: SGHTA and FQGNSA. The length of the CDR3 is 14 residues. The junction had 2 bases not matched to a gene; V was cut back by 5 bases and J by 1 base. CDR3 amino acids: CASSRDRVNYGYTF. DNA for the CDR3: TGTGCCAGCAGCCGGGACAGGGTTAACTATGGCTACACCTTC. The full variable domain, completed using reference TRBV7-2 and TRBJ1-2, is GAGVSQSPSNKVTEKGKDVELRCDPISGHTALYWYRQSLGQGLEFLIYFQGNSAPDKSGLPSDRFSAERTGGSVSTLTIQRTQQEDSAVYLCASSRDRVNYGYTFGSGTRLTVV.

This clone was found many times. The chain uses TRBV7-2 and TRBJ2-2; no firm D call. Deletions cut 1 base from V and 1 base from J, with 4 bases between. From germline, CDR1 is SGHTA and CDR2 FQGNSA. CDR3 size: 14 residues. CDR3 bases: TGTGCCAGCAGCTTAGACAGGAACACCGGGGAGCTGTTTTTT. This codes for CASSLDRNTGELFF.

V gene TRBV10-2 combines with J gene TRBJ1-5; 7 bases map to TRBD1. CDR1 WSHSY and CDR2 SAAADI come from the germline V gene. The CDR3 consists of 14 residues. V lost 8 bases and J lost 0; bases outside the gene matches: 4. CDR3 residues: CASSSGGSNQPQHF. In nucleotides, the CDR3 is TGCGCCAGCTCCTCAGGGGGTAGCAATCAGCCCCAGCATTTT.

The rearrangement links TRBV4-1 to TRBJ1-5, with D hard to call. Between the trimmed V and J ends, which lost 1 base and 6 bases, there was a span of 10 bases. CDR1 and CDR2 from the germline V gene are MGHRA and YSYEKL. The CDR3 has 14 amino acids. CDR3 DNA sequence: TGCGCCAGCAGCCAAGTAGGTTTTGCTCAGCCCCAGCATTTT. This encodes CASSQVGFAQPQHF.

J is TRBJ1-1 and V is TRBV9; no firm D call. The V end lost 4 bases, the J end lost 3 bases, and 10 bases lay between the germline ends. CDR3 size: 13 residues. Germline values: CDR1 SGDLS, CDR2 YYNGEE. The CDR3 DNA sequence: TGTGCCAGCAGCACCCGACAAGACACTGAAGCTTTCTTT. This gives the protein CASSTRQDTEAFF.

This chain connects TRBV4-3 to TRBJ1-5; D perhaps matches TRBD1 (6 bases). The CDR3 is 13 amino acids. Germline loops: CDR1 LGHNA, CDR2 YSLEER. V gave up 2 bases and J gave up 8 bases, with 10 bases separating them. Written as DNA, the CDR3 is TGCGCCAGCAGCCAAACAGGGTTGGAGCCCCAGCATTTT. This translates into CASSQTGLEPQHF.

This rearrangement joins TRBV14 to TRBJ2-3; the D is unclear. Trimming removed 0 bases from V and 5 bases from J, with 6 bases in between. Germline V lookup: CDR1 SGHDN, CDR2 FVKESK. CDR3 size: 13 residues. CDR3 sequence: CASSQELRDTQYF. CDR3 sequence (DNA): TGTGCCAGCAGCCAAGAGCTCCGAGATACGCAGTATTTT.

The chain uses TRBV29-1 and TRBJ1-3; 8 bases map to TRBD1. V was pared by 3 bases and J by 4 bases, with 11 bases of the junction left unmatched. Germline V gene sequence: CDR1 SQVTM, CDR2 ANQGSEA. The CDR3 covers 16 residues. This chain's CDR3 is CSVEDRDRLFGNTIYF. The CDR3 nucleotides are TGCAGCGTTGAGGACCGGGACAGGCTTTTCGGAAACACCATATATTTT.

The chain has TRBV6-6 and TRBJ1-2; D not resolved. V gave up 5 bases and J gave up 5 bases, with 9 bases separating them. The CDR3 spans 12 residues. Germline loops: CDR1 MNHNY, CDR2 SVGAGI (reference sequence). The CDR3 region is CASSTDMYGYTF. CDR3 coding DNA: TGTGCCAGCAGTACGGATATGTATGGCTACACCTTC.